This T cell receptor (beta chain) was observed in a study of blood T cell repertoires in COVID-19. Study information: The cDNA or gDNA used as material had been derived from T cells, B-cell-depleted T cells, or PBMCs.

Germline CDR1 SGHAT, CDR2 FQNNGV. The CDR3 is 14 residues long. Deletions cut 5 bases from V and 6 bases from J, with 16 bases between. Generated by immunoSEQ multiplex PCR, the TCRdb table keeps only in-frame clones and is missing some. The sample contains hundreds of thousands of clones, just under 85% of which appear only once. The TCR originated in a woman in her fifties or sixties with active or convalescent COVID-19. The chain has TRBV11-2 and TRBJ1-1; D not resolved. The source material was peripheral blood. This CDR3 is CASSLYMDSAEAFF. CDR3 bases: TGTGCCAGCAGCCTATACATGGACTCCGCTGAAGCTTTCTTT.